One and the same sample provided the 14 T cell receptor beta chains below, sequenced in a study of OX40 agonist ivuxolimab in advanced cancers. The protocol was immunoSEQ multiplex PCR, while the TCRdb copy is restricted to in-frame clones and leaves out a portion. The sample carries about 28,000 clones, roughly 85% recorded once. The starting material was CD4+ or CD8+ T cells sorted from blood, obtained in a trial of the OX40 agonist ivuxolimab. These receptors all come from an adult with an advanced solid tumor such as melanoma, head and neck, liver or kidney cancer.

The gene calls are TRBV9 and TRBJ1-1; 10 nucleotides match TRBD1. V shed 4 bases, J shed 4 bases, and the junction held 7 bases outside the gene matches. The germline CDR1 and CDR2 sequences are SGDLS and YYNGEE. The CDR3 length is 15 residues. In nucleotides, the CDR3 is TGTGCCAGCAGCCCAACGACAGGGGGCGTCACTGAAGCTTTCTTT. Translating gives CASSPTTGGVTEAFF.

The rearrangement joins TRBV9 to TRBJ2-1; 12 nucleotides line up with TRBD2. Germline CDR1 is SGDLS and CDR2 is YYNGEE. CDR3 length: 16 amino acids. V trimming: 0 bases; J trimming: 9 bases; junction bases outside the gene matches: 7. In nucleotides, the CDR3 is TGTGCCAGCAGCGTAGGGGCTAGCGGGGGGGTCGCTGAGCAGTTCTTC. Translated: CASSVGASGGVAEQFF.

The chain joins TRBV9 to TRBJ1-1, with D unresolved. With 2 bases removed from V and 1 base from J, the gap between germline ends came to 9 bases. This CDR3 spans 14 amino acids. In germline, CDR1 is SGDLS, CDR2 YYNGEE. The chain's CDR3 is CASSVTEANTEAFF. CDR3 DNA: TGTGCCAGCAGCGTCACGGAGGCGAACACTGAAGCTTTCTTT.

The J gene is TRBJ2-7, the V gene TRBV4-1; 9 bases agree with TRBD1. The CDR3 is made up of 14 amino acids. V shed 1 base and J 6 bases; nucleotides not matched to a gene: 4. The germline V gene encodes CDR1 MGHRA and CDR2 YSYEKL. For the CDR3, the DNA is TGCGCCAGCAGCCAAGTGGGACAGGGACTCGAGCAGTACTTC. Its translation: CASSQVGQGLEQYF.

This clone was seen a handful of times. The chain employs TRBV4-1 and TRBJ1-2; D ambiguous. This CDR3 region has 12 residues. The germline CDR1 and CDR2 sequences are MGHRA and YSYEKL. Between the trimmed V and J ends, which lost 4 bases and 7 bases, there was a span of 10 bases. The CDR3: CASSPGAAGYTF. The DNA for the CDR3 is TGCGCCAGCAGCCCTGGTGCAGCTGGCTACACCTTC.

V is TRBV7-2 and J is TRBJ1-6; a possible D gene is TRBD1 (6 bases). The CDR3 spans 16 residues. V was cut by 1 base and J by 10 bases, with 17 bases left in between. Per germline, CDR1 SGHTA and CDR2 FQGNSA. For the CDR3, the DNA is TGTGCCAGCAGCTTAGGTGATCAGGGGCCGAGATCACCCCTCCACTTT. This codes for CASSLGDQGPRSPLHF.

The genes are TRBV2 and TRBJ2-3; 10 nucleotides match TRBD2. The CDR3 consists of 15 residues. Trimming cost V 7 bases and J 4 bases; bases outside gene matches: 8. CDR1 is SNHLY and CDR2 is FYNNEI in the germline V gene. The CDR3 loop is CASTRASGGADTQYF. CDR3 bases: TGTGCCAGCACCCGAGCTAGCGGGGGCGCAGATACGCAGTATTTT.

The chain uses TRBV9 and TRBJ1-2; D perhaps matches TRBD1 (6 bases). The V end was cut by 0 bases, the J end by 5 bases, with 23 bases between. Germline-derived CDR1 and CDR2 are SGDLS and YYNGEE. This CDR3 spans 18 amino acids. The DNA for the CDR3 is TGTGCCAGCAGCGTAGCAGGGGCACGATACCTCCAAGGGTATGGCTACACCTTC. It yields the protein CASSVAGARYLQGYGYTF.

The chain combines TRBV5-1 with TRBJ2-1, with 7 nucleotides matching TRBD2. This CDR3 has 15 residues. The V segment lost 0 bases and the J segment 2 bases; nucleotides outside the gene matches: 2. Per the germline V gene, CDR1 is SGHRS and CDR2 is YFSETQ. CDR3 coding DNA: TGCGCCAGCAGCTTGGCCCGGGGGGCCTACAATGAGCAGTTCTTC. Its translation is CASSLARGAYNEQFF.

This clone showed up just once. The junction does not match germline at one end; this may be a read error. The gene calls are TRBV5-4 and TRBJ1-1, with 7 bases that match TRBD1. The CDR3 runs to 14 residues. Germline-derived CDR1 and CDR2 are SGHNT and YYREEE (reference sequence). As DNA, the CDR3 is TGCGCCAGCAGCCATGGGGACAGAAACACTGAAGCTTTCTTT. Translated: CASSHGDRNTEAFF.

The CDR3 DNA follows: TGTGCCAGCAGTTCAATAGACCTGGGGGACAGATACACTGAAGCTTTCTTT. Encoded protein: CASSSIDLGDRYTEAFF. The V and J genes are TRBV28 and TRBJ1-1; TRBD1 matches at 7 bases. The CDR3 runs 17 residues. The trim removed 4 bases at V and 3 bases at J, leaving 14 bases unmatched. Germline CDR1 and CDR2: MDHEN and SYDVKM.

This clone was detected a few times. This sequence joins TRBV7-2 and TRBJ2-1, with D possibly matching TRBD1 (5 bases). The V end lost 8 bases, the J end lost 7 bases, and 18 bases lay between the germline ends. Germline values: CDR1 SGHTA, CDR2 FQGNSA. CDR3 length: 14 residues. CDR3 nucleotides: TGTGCCAGCGGGTGGGGCAGAGGTGGGAATGAGCAGTTCTTC. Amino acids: CASGWGRGGNEQFF.

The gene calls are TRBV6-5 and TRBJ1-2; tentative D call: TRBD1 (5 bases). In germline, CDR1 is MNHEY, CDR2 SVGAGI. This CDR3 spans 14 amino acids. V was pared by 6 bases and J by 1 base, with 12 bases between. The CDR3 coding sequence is TGTGCCAGCAGCCCAACTGGGGGTAACTATGGCTACACCTTC. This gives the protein CASSPTGGNYGYTF.

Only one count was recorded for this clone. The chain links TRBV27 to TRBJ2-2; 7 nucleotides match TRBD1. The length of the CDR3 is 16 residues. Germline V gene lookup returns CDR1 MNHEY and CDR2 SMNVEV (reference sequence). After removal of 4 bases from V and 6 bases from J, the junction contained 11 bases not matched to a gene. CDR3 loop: CASSSVGAGGPGELFF. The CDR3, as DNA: TGTGCCAGCAGTTCGGTTGGCGCAGGGGGACCCGGGGAGCTGTTTTTT.